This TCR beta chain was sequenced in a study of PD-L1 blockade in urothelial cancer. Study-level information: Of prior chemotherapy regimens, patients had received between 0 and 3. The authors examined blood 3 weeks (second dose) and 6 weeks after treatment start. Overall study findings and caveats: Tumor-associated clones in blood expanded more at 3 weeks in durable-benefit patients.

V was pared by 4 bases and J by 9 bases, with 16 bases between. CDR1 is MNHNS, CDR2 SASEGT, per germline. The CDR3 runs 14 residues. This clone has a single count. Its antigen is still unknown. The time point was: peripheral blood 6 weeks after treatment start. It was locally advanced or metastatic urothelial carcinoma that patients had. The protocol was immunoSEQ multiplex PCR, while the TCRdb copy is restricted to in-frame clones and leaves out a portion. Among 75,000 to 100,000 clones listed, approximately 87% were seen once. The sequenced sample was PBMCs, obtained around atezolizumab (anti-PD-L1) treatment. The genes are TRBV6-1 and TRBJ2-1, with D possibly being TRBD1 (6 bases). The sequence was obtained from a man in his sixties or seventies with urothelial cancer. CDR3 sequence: CASSGGTSIVEQFF. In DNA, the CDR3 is TGTGCCAGCAGTGGGGGGACATCGATTGTTGAGCAGTTCTTC.